The rows below give T cell receptor beta chains drawn from one sample of a study of a mutant IDH1 vaccine in newly diagnosed glioma. Sequenced by immunoSEQ multiplex PCR; TCRdb stores in-frame clones only, minus some. The table lists 45,000 to 55,000 clones, just over 85% of them singletons, with around 2.5% in the top ten. Sequenced here: PBMCs, sampled from a glioma patient treated with radiotherapy, temozolomide or both. The receptors were sampled from a middle-aged man with glioma. Each CDR3 is given with its conserved first and last residue. D genes are given only for firm matches. A row's size may be missing; if present it is once, few, many or a size class.

d_call: TRBD2
j_call: TRBJ2-5
clone_size: few
v_call: TRBV5-1
cdr3_nt: TGCGCCAGCAGACCGGGACTAGCAGGAGAGACCCAGTACTTC
cdr3_aa: CASRPGLAGETQYF

d_call: .
j_call: TRBJ1-5
clone_size: .
v_call: TRBV7-2
cdr3_nt: TGTGCCAGCAGCTTAGCGGGAGGGGGGGCGGGCAATCAGCCCCAGCATTTT
cdr3_aa: CASSLAGGGAGNQPQHF

d_call: TRBD1
j_call: TRBJ1-4
clone_size: .
v_call: TRBV5-1
cdr3_nt: TGCGCCAGCAGCTTACAGGGGGCTGGGAATGAAAAACTGTTTTTT
cdr3_aa: CASSLQGAGNEKLFF

d_call: TRBD1
j_call: TRBJ1-1
clone_size: .
v_call: TRBV18
cdr3_nt: TGTGCCAGCTCACCACGGACAGGGTGGGGGGCTGAAGCTTTCTTT
cdr3_aa: CASSPRTGWGAEAFF

d_call: TRBD2
j_call: TRBJ2-3
clone_size: .
v_call: TRBV5-6
cdr3_nt: TGTGCCAGCAGCGCTACCCGGGGGACTAGGGAGGGTTATACGCAGTATTTT
cdr3_aa: CASSATRGTREGYTQYF

d_call: .
j_call: TRBJ2-7
clone_size: .
v_call: TRBV7-9
cdr3_nt: TGTGCCAGCAGCTCGGGACGCTACTACGAGCAGTACTTC
cdr3_aa: CASSSGRYYEQYF

d_call: .
j_call: TRBJ1-1
clone_size: few
v_call: TRBV14
cdr3_nt: TGTGCCAGCAGCCAAGATCAGGGTTCGAACACTGAAGCTTTCTTT
cdr3_aa: CASSQDQGSNTEAFF

d_call: TRBD2
j_call: TRBJ2-3
clone_size: .
v_call: TRBV6-5
cdr3_nt: TGTGCCAGCAGTCACCTAGCGGCAAACACAGATACGCAGTATTTT
cdr3_aa: CASSHLAANTDTQYF

d_call: .
j_call: TRBJ2-2
clone_size: .
v_call: TRBV4-3
cdr3_nt: TGCGCCAGCAGCCAAGATCTTGTGTCCGGGGAGCTGTTTTTT
cdr3_aa: CASSQDLVSGELFF

d_call: .
j_call: TRBJ1-4
clone_size: once
v_call: TRBV2
cdr3_nt: TGTGCCATATCGGGCAACCTAAATGAAAAACTGTTTTTT
cdr3_aa: CAISGNLNEKLFF

d_call: .
j_call: TRBJ2-1
clone_size: few
v_call: TRBV2
cdr3_nt: TGTGCCAGCTCCCGGGACACCTCCTACAATGAGCAGTTCTTC
cdr3_aa: CASSRDTSYNEQFF

d_call: .
j_call: TRBJ1-5
clone_size: .
v_call: TRBV28
cdr3_nt: TGTGCCACGACGGAGTATAGCAATCAGCCCCAGCATTTT
cdr3_aa: CATTEYSNQPQHF

d_call: TRBD1
j_call: TRBJ2-2
clone_size: .
v_call: TRBV18
cdr3_nt: TGTGCCAGCTCACCAATAGGACAGGGGAACACCGGGGAGCTGTTTTTT
cdr3_aa: CASSPIGQGNTGELFF

d_call: .
j_call: TRBJ2-1
clone_size: .
v_call: TRBV6-6
cdr3_nt: TGTGCCAGCAACGATTTTGGACGGGACCGAGGTAGTGAGCAGTTCTTC
cdr3_aa: CASNDFGRDRGSEQFF

d_call: .
j_call: TRBJ1-1
clone_size: .
v_call: TRBV6-5
cdr3_nt: TGTGCCAGCAGTTACGAGTTGGGATTTGAAGCTTTCTTT
cdr3_aa: CASSYELGFEAFF

d_call: TRBD2
j_call: TRBJ2-7
clone_size: once
v_call: TRBV2
cdr3_nt: TGTGCCAGCAGTGACCACCCTGCGGGAGAATTGCACGAGCAGTACTTC
cdr3_aa: CASSDHPAGELHEQYF

d_call: .
j_call: TRBJ1-2
clone_size: .
v_call: TRBV6-4
cdr3_nt: TGTGCCAGCACCCAGACAGCCTTC
cdr3_aa: CASTQTAF

d_call: .
j_call: TRBJ2-3
clone_size: once
v_call: TRBV20-1
cdr3_nt: TGCAGTGCTATCCCTGTTAATACGCAGTATTTT
cdr3_aa: CSAIPVNTQYF

d_call: .
j_call: TRBJ1-2
clone_size: .
v_call: TRBV7-9
cdr3_nt: TGTGCCAGCAGCTTGGACTCCTATGGCTACACCTTC
cdr3_aa: CASSLDSYGYTF

d_call: .
j_call: TRBJ1-4
clone_size: .
v_call: TRBV25-1
cdr3_nt: TGTGCCAGCAGTGATAGGGACATTCGAGCAACTAATGAAAAACTGTTTTTT
cdr3_aa: CASSDRDIRATNEKLFF

d_call: .
j_call: TRBJ2-3
clone_size: .
v_call: TRBV5-1
cdr3_nt: TGCGCCAGCACCTTTCGGGGTGGCACAGATACGCAGTATTTT
cdr3_aa: CASTFRGGTDTQYF

d_call: .
j_call: TRBJ2-7
clone_size: .
v_call: TRBV29-1
cdr3_nt: TGCAGCGTTGAAGAAGGCGGGGGCTGGGAGCAGTACTTC
cdr3_aa: CSVEEGGGWEQYF

d_call: TRBD1
j_call: TRBJ2-2
clone_size: .
v_call: TRBV6-1
cdr3_nt: TGTGCCAGCAGTGAACCGAGTCCCGGGACAGCGAACACCGGGGAGCTGTTTTTT
cdr3_aa: CASSEPSPGTANTGELFF

d_call: .
j_call: TRBJ1-2
clone_size: .
v_call: TRBV27
cdr3_nt: TGTGCCAGCGGACCGGATCTCTATGGCTACACCTTC
cdr3_aa: CASGPDLYGYTF

d_call: .
j_call: TRBJ1-2
clone_size: .
v_call: TRBV7-9
cdr3_nt: TGTGCCAGCAGCTTTCTCGGAAACTATGGCTACACCTTC
cdr3_aa: CASSFLGNYGYTF

d_call: .
j_call: TRBJ2-1
clone_size: few
v_call: TRBV7-9
cdr3_nt: TGTGCCAGCAGCTTAGCGTACGGCCATGAGCAGTTCTTC
cdr3_aa: CASSLAYGHEQFF

d_call: .
j_call: TRBJ1-5
clone_size: .
v_call: TRBV10-3
cdr3_nt: TGTGCCATCAGTGAGTCGGGGGCCCGTTACGGTCAGCCCCAGCATTTT
cdr3_aa: CAISESGARYGQPQHF